Listed below are T cell receptor beta chains from one sample, sequenced in a study of blood T cell repertoires in COVID-19. The protocol was immunoSEQ multiplex PCR, while the TCRdb copy is restricted to in-frame clones and leaves out a portion. The sample holds just over 250,000 clones; about 89% are singletons and the top ten take about 9.2%. What was sequenced was peripheral blood. All receptors derive from a middle-aged man who had recovered from COVID-19. CDR3s include the opening cysteine and the closing phenylalanine or tryptophan. Fields, in order: J gene, V gene, clone size, D gene, CDR3 protein, CDR3 DNA. The D gene is left open where the match is weak. Clone size is stated in some rows and not others, as once, few, many or a class when expanded.

j_call: TRBJ1-6; v_call: TRBV5-6; clone_size: .; d_call: TRBD1; cdr3_aa: CASSSRDRGRNSPLHF; cdr3_nt: TGTGCCAGCAGCTCCCGGGACAGGGGACGCAATTCACCCCTCCACTTT
j_call: TRBJ2-5; v_call: TRBV10-3; clone_size: .; d_call: .; cdr3_aa: CAISESDFAKETQYF; cdr3_nt: TGTGCCATCAGTGAGTCCGACTTCGCAAAAGAGACCCAGTACTTC
j_call: TRBJ2-7; v_call: TRBV7-2; clone_size: .; d_call: .; cdr3_aa: CASSPRVGGAHEQYF; cdr3_nt: TGTGCCAGCAGCCCCCGAGTTGGGGGGGCTCACGAGCAGTACTTC
j_call: TRBJ2-5; v_call: TRBV7-3; clone_size: .; d_call: TRBD2; cdr3_aa: CASSSGPGETQYF; cdr3_nt: TGTGCCAGCAGTAGCGGGCCCGGCGAGACCCAGTACTTC
j_call: TRBJ1-5; v_call: TRBV19; clone_size: .; d_call: .; cdr3_aa: CASSWVVGVSNQPQHF; cdr3_nt: TGTGCCAGTAGTTGGGTAGTAGGGGTTAGCAATCAGCCCCAGCATTTT
j_call: TRBJ2-3; v_call: TRBV10-3; clone_size: .; d_call: TRBD2; cdr3_aa: CAISESGGARDTQYF; cdr3_nt: TGTGCCATCAGTGAGAGCGGGGGGGCCCGGGATACGCAGTATTTT
j_call: TRBJ1-4; v_call: TRBV5-6; clone_size: .; d_call: .; cdr3_aa: CASSLVTGRKLFF; cdr3_nt: TGTGCCAGCAGCTTAGTGACCGGGAGAAAACTGTTTTTT
j_call: TRBJ2-1; v_call: TRBV5-1; clone_size: .; d_call: TRBD2; cdr3_aa: CASRHGLAKVNEQFF; cdr3_nt: TGCGCCAGCCGCCATGGACTAGCGAAGGTCAATGAGCAGTTCTTC
j_call: TRBJ2-3; v_call: TRBV6-1; clone_size: .; d_call: .; cdr3_aa: CASSEQLWRGDTQYF; cdr3_nt: TGTGCCAGCAGTGAGCAACTATGGCGAGGGGATACGCAGTATTTT
j_call: TRBJ2-7; v_call: TRBV5-4; clone_size: .; d_call: .; cdr3_aa: CASSLDGVYEQYF; cdr3_nt: TGTGCCAGCAGCTTGGATGGAGTCTACGAGCAGTACTTC
j_call: TRBJ2-2; v_call: TRBV9; clone_size: few; d_call: TRBD2; cdr3_aa: CASSPWGGPNTGELFF; cdr3_nt: TGTGCCAGCAGCCCCTGGGGAGGGCCGAACACCGGGGAGCTGTTTTTT
j_call: TRBJ2-1; v_call: TRBV7-8; clone_size: .; d_call: .; cdr3_aa: CASRLTSSYNEQFF; cdr3_nt: TGTGCCAGCAGGCTGACTAGCTCCTACAATGAGCAGTTCTTC
j_call: TRBJ1-2; v_call: TRBV27; clone_size: .; d_call: .; cdr3_aa: CASTPGLPGVGYTF; cdr3_nt: TGTGCCAGCACCCCCGGGCTGCCAGGGGTAGGCTACACCTTC
j_call: TRBJ2-7; v_call: TRBV5-8; clone_size: .; d_call: TRBD1; cdr3_aa: CASSLGTVRPYEQYF; cdr3_nt: TGTGCCAGCAGCCTCGGGACAGTCCGGCCCTACGAGCAGTACTTC
j_call: TRBJ2-2; v_call: TRBV9; clone_size: few; d_call: TRBD2; cdr3_aa: CASSAYGTSGTGELFF; cdr3_nt: TGTGCCAGCAGCGCGTACGGGACTAGCGGCACCGGGGAGCTGTTTTTT
j_call: TRBJ2-7; v_call: TRBV9; clone_size: .; d_call: TRBD1; cdr3_aa: CASSVGQGASYEQYF; cdr3_nt: TGTGCCAGCAGCGTAGGACAGGGGGCCTCCTACGAGCAGTACTTC
j_call: TRBJ1-5; v_call: TRBV2; clone_size: .; d_call: .; cdr3_aa: CASSPDGGNSNQPQHF; cdr3_nt: TGTGCCAGCAGTCCTGATGGAGGAAATAGCAATCAGCCCCAGCATTTT
j_call: TRBJ1-5; v_call: TRBV15; clone_size: .; d_call: .; cdr3_aa: CATRLRMGNQPQHF; cdr3_nt: TGTGCCACCAGGTTGAGGATGGGTAATCAGCCCCAGCATTTT
j_call: TRBJ2-7; v_call: TRBV27; clone_size: .; d_call: .; cdr3_aa: CASSLGGHHYEQYF; cdr3_nt: TGTGCCAGCAGTTTAGGGGGACACCACTACGAGCAGTACTTC
j_call: TRBJ1-2; v_call: TRBV19; clone_size: .; d_call: .; cdr3_aa: CASSRSRGGPAGYTF; cdr3_nt: TGTGCCAGTAGCCGTTCGAGGGGGGGCCCGGCTGGCTACACCTTC
j_call: TRBJ2-1; v_call: TRBV3-1/TRBV3-2; clone_size: once; d_call: TRBD2; cdr3_aa: CASSQESRIAGYNEQFF; cdr3_nt: TGTGCCAGCAGCCAAGAATCGAGAATAGCGGGGTACAATGAGCAGTTCTTC
j_call: TRBJ1-6; v_call: TRBV5-6; clone_size: .; d_call: .; cdr3_aa: CASSWGTRTVDNSPLHF; cdr3_nt: TGTGCCAGCAGCTGGGGGACCAGGACAGTCGACAATTCACCCCTCCACTTT
j_call: TRBJ2-5; v_call: TRBV3-1/TRBV3-2; clone_size: .; d_call: .; cdr3_aa: CASSQAVGETQYF; cdr3_nt: TGTGCCAGCAGCCAAGCCGTCGGGGAGACCCAGTACTTC
j_call: TRBJ2-7; v_call: TRBV6-5; clone_size: .; d_call: .; cdr3_aa: CASSYSLREAYEQYF; cdr3_nt: TGTGCCAGCAGTTACTCGCTCAGGGAGGCCTACGAGCAGTACTTC
j_call: TRBJ2-7; v_call: TRBV3-1/TRBV3-2; clone_size: .; d_call: .; cdr3_aa: CASSHDLSNEQYF; cdr3_nt: TGTGCCAGCAGCCATGACCTTAGCAACGAGCAGTACTTC
j_call: TRBJ1-1; v_call: TRBV5-4; clone_size: few; d_call: TRBD1; cdr3_aa: CASIVTGALNTEAFF; cdr3_nt: TGTGCCAGCATCGTGACAGGGGCTCTGAACACTGAAGCTTTCTTT
j_call: TRBJ1-2; v_call: TRBV9; clone_size: .; d_call: TRBD1; cdr3_aa: CASSGPKGQGATTF; cdr3_nt: TGTGCCAGCAGCGGCCCCAAGGGACAGGGGGCTACGACCTTC
j_call: TRBJ2-1; v_call: TRBV4-1; clone_size: .; d_call: .; cdr3_aa: CASSQVSNEQFF; cdr3_nt: TGCGCCAGCAGCCAAGTCTCCAATGAGCAGTTCTTC
j_call: TRBJ2-5; v_call: TRBV15; clone_size: .; d_call: .; cdr3_aa: CATSRTGLGETQYF; cdr3_nt: TGTGCCACCAGCAGGACAGGCTTGGGGGAGACCCAGTACTTC
j_call: TRBJ2-7; v_call: TRBV2; clone_size: .; d_call: TRBD1; cdr3_aa: CASSPDRGLIGSYEQYF; cdr3_nt: TGTGCCAGCAGTCCGGACAGGGGGCTAATTGGATCCTACGAGCAGTACTTC
j_call: TRBJ2-3; v_call: TRBV12-5; clone_size: .; d_call: .; cdr3_aa: CASGFRTQPQADTQYF; cdr3_nt: TGTGCTAGTGGTTTCCGGACTCAACCCCAGGCAGATACGCAGTATTTT
j_call: TRBJ2-2; v_call: TRBV3-1/TRBV3-2; clone_size: .; d_call: .; cdr3_aa: CASSQDGRGHSGGELFF; cdr3_nt: TGTGCCAGCAGCCAAGATGGTCGGGGTCATTCGGGCGGGGAGCTGTTTTTT
j_call: TRBJ2-3; v_call: TRBV18; clone_size: few; d_call: .; cdr3_aa: CASSPLGDTQYF; cdr3_nt: TGTGCCAGCTCACCGCTAGGTGACACGCAGTATTTT
j_call: TRBJ1-2; v_call: TRBV15; clone_size: .; d_call: .; cdr3_aa: CATSRGEPNYGYTF; cdr3_nt: TGTGCCACCAGCCGGGGGGAACCTAACTATGGCTACACCTTC
j_call: TRBJ2-5; v_call: TRBV7-2; clone_size: .; d_call: TRBD2; cdr3_aa: CASSSSGGAGETQYF; cdr3_nt: TGTGCCAGCAGCTCTAGCGGGGGGGCGGGAGAGACCCAGTACTTC
j_call: TRBJ1-3; v_call: TRBV7-2; clone_size: .; d_call: TRBD1; cdr3_aa: CASSPQGAFGNTIYF; cdr3_nt: TGTGCCAGCAGCCCACAGGGGGCCTTTGGAAACACCATATATTTT
j_call: TRBJ1-1; v_call: TRBV27; clone_size: .; d_call: TRBD1; cdr3_aa: CASSLGQIVPNTEAFF; cdr3_nt: TGTGCCAGCAGTTTGGGACAGATAGTTCCAAACACTGAAGCTTTCTTT
j_call: TRBJ2-3; v_call: TRBV7-9; clone_size: once; d_call: TRBD2; cdr3_aa: CASSPFEAGGSDTQYF; cdr3_nt: TGTGCCAGCAGCCCCTTTGAAGCGGGAGGTTCAGATACGCAGTATTTT
j_call: TRBJ2-2; v_call: TRBV7-9; clone_size: .; d_call: TRBD2; cdr3_aa: CASSLSSGLAGYTGELFF; cdr3_nt: TGTGCCAGCAGCTTATCCTCGGGACTAGCGGGTTACACCGGGGAGCTGTTTTTT
j_call: TRBJ1-5; v_call: TRBV18; clone_size: .; d_call: TRBD1; cdr3_aa: CASSAGQNNQPQHF; cdr3_nt: TGTGCCAGCTCGGCGGGACAGAATAATCAGCCCCAGCATTTT
j_call: TRBJ1-6; v_call: TRBV14; clone_size: once; d_call: TRBD1; cdr3_aa: CASSRGTAYNSPLHF; cdr3_nt: TGTGCCAGCAGCCGGGGGACAGCGTATAATTCACCCCTCCACTTT
j_call: TRBJ2-1; v_call: TRBV7-9; clone_size: .; d_call: .; cdr3_aa: CASSLAFDEQFF; cdr3_nt: TGTGCCAGCAGCTTAGCATTCGATGAGCAGTTCTTC
j_call: TRBJ1-1; v_call: TRBV3-1/TRBV3-2; clone_size: .; d_call: .; cdr3_aa: CASSHLTEAFF; cdr3_nt: TGTGCCAGCAGCCACTTGACAGAAGCTTTCTTT
j_call: TRBJ2-3; v_call: TRBV7-2; clone_size: .; d_call: .; cdr3_aa: CASSLAGGPNTQYF; cdr3_nt: TGTGCCAGCAGCTTAGCGGGGGGACCTAATACGCAGTATTTT
j_call: TRBJ2-5; v_call: TRBV6-5; clone_size: .; d_call: TRBD2; cdr3_aa: CASSYAGGGETQYF; cdr3_nt: TGTGCCAGCAGTTACGCCGGGGGGGGCGAGACCCAGTACTTC
j_call: TRBJ2-1; v_call: TRBV6-5; clone_size: .; d_call: .; cdr3_aa: CASSYLRSYNEQFF; cdr3_nt: TGTGCCAGCAGTTACCTCAGATCCTACAATGAGCAGTTCTTC
j_call: TRBJ1-1; v_call: TRBV25-1; clone_size: .; d_call: .; cdr3_aa: CASSDSGNMNTEAFF; cdr3_nt: TGTGCCAGCAGTGATTCGGGGAATATGAACACTGAAGCTTTCTTT
j_call: TRBJ2-2; v_call: TRBV14; clone_size: .; d_call: .; cdr3_aa: CASSQASPFSGFYTGELFF; cdr3_nt: TGTGCCAGCAGCCAAGCGAGCCCCTTTTCCGGGTTCTACACCGGGGAGCTGTTTTTT
j_call: TRBJ2-3; v_call: TRBV11-2; clone_size: once; d_call: TRBD2; cdr3_aa: CASSLGRLAGSTDTQYF; cdr3_nt: TGTGCCAGCAGCTTAGGTAGGCTAGCGGGTAGCACAGATACGCAGTATTTT
j_call: TRBJ1-2; v_call: TRBV30; clone_size: .; d_call: .; cdr3_aa: CAWTRQADYGYTF; cdr3_nt: TGTGCCTGGACCAGACAGGCTGACTATGGCTACACCTTC
j_call: TRBJ1-2; v_call: TRBV7-2; clone_size: .; d_call: .; cdr3_aa: CASSPTKQVSYGYTF; cdr3_nt: TGTGCCAGCAGCCCGACAAAACAGGTTTCCTATGGCTACACCTTC
j_call: TRBJ1-1; v_call: TRBV5-1; clone_size: few; d_call: .; cdr3_aa: CASSPWGQGLITEAFF; cdr3_nt: TGCGCCAGCAGCCCCTGGGGGCAGGGGTTGATAACTGAAGCTTTCTTT
j_call: TRBJ2-1; v_call: TRBV19; clone_size: .; d_call: TRBD2; cdr3_aa: CASAPGLAGGSSPHEQFF; cdr3_nt: TGTGCCAGCGCTCCGGGACTAGCGGGAGGGTCATCCCCCCATGAGCAGTTCTTC
j_call: TRBJ1-6; v_call: TRBV6-6; clone_size: once; d_call: .; cdr3_aa: CASSYVFRARDSPLHF; cdr3_nt: TGTGCCAGCAGTTATGTATTCCGGGCGCGGGATTCACCCCTCCACTTT
j_call: TRBJ2-2; v_call: TRBV5-1; clone_size: once; d_call: TRBD1; cdr3_aa: CASSLVARQGKASNTGELFF; cdr3_nt: TGCGCCAGCAGCTTGGTGGCCCGACAGGGTAAGGCCTCGAACACCGGGGAGCTGTTTTTT
j_call: TRBJ1-1; v_call: TRBV5-4; clone_size: once; d_call: TRBD1; cdr3_aa: CASSSAKRDRGSTEAFF; cdr3_nt: TGTGCCAGCAGCTCAGCAAAAAGGGACAGGGGATCCACTGAAGCTTTCTTT
j_call: TRBJ2-3; v_call: TRBV11-2; clone_size: .; d_call: .; cdr3_aa: CASSLEPIRTDTQYF; cdr3_nt: TGTGCCAGCAGCTTAGAGCCTATACGCACAGATACGCAGTATTTT
j_call: TRBJ1-2; v_call: TRBV9; clone_size: .; d_call: .; cdr3_aa: CASSVGVEVFSAGYTF; cdr3_nt: TGTGCCAGCAGCGTAGGGGTGGAGGTTTTCTCGGCGGGCTACACCTTC
j_call: TRBJ2-5; v_call: TRBV5-1; clone_size: .; d_call: TRBD2; cdr3_aa: CASRYGTSGQETQYF; cdr3_nt: TGCGCCAGCAGATACGGGACTAGCGGACAAGAGACCCAGTACTTC